A single sample gave rise to the 31 T cell receptor beta chains below, sequenced in a study of metastatic and nonmetastatic thyroid tumors. No patient had received any treatment before thyroid surgery. TCRdb reprocessed the PCR reads via MiXCR. The sample comprises 30,000 to 35,000 clones, approximately 16% of which are singletons, and 3% to 4% rests with the top ten. The sequenced material came from blood. The receptor set was obtained from a female donor with papillary thyroid cancer or a benign thyroid nodule (not recorded which). Some clones in this sample may be carry-over from other donors' samples.

This clone came up many times. The V and J genes are TRBV6-2 or TRBV6-3 and TRBJ2-6; 8 bases map to TRBD1. This CDR3 contains 17 residues. Per germline, CDR1 MNHEY and CDR2 SVGEGT. V lost 6 bases to trimming and J lost 0 bases; unmatched junction nucleotides: 7. The CDR3 bases are TGTGCCAGCAGCGGACAGGGAAGGTCCTCTGGGGCCAACGTCCTGACTTTC. As protein: CASSGQGRSSGANVLTF.

In this sample, this clone turned up many times. The CDR3 bases are TGCGCCAGCAGCTTGGTATCAGCGGACTCTGGAAACACCATATATTTT. As protein: CASSLVSADSGNTIYF. The chain links TRBV5-1 to TRBJ1-3, with D unclear. This CDR3 contains 16 residues. The V gene's germline CDR1 is SGHRS and CDR2 YFSETQ. Trimming cost V 0 bases and J 0 bases, with 10 bases left between them.

The table lists this clone with many counts. J is TRBJ1-3 and V is TRBV28; TRBD1 is a possible D gene (5 bases). Germline CDR1 MDHEN, CDR2 SYDVKM. Trimming cost V 2 bases and J 4 bases, with 12 bases left between them. The CDR3 runs 15 residues. DNA for the CDR3: TGTGCCAGCAGTTTAGCGGTTGGGGACGGAAACACCATATATTTT. Translating gives CASSLAVGDGNTIYF.

The sample holds many counts of this clone. The V gene is TRBV6-2 or TRBV6-3, the J gene TRBJ2-3; 7 bases line up with TRBD2. This CDR3 contains 14 residues. The germline V gene has CDR1 MNHEY and CDR2 SVGEGT. With V trimmed by 6 bases and J by 5 bases, 8 bases remained unmatched. CDR3 DNA sequence: TGTGCCAGCAGACCAAGCGGGACCGGAGATACGCAGTATTTT. It specifies CASRPSGTGDTQYF.

This clone was seen many times. Here the CDR3 reads CATSREAEIQETQYF. CDR3 sequence (DNA): TGTGCCACCAGCAGAGAGGCAGAGATACAAGAGACCCAGTACTTC. The genes are TRBV15 and TRBJ2-5; D ambiguous. Per the germline V gene, CDR1 is LNHNV and CDR2 is YYDKDF (reference sequence). The CDR3 covers 15 residues. V was cut by 0 bases and J by 2 bases, with 10 bases left in between.

This clone is termed medium-sized. The chain couples TRBV6-1 to TRBJ2-7, with D possibly called TRBD1 or TRBD2 (5 bases each). This CDR3 has 16 residues. Trimming removed 5 bases at V and 6 bases at J, with 23 bases between. Germline-derived CDR1 and CDR2 are MNHNS and SASEGT. The CDR3, as DNA: TGTGCCAGCAGTCCGAACCCCATGGGGGAGAAAGGCGAGCAGTACTTC. Its translation: CASSPNPMGEKGEQYF.

Comments on this clone: A much larger clone differs by one base, so this may be a read error. The chain links TRBV20-1 to TRBJ1-5, with a possible D match to TRBD1 (6 bases). Germline lookup yields CDR1 DFQATT and CDR2 SNEGSKA (reference sequence). Trimming stripped 3 bases from V and 6 bases from J, with 15 bases between. The CDR3 extends over 14 amino acids. CDR3 in DNA: TGCAGTGCTAGGGGGGGCAAGGTGGGTCAGCCCCAGCATTTT. Translating it yields CSARGGKVGQPQHF.

This clone was seen repeatedly, ten times or more. The same CDR3 is also encoded by other DNA sequences in this sample. V usage is TRBV5-6 and J usage is TRBJ2-7; 7 bases fit TRBD1. V shed 2 bases, J shed 5 bases, and the junction held 7 bases outside the gene matches. There are 14 residues in the CDR3. The V gene's germline CDR1 is SGHDT and CDR2 YYEEEE. The CDR3 here is CASSFLTGIHEQYF. CDR3 sequence (DNA): TGTGCCAGCAGCTTTCTGACAGGGATCCACGAGCAGTACTTC.

This clone was seen repeatedly, ten times or more. The V and J genes are TRBV12-3 or TRBV12-4 and TRBJ2-3; no reliable D call. V lost 5 bases to trimming and J lost 2 bases, with 2 bases between them. The CDR3 is 11 amino acids. The chain's CDR3 is CASSITDTQYF. CDR3 coding DNA: TGTGCCAGCAGTATCACAGATACGCAGTATTTT.

This clone was seen at least ten times. The chain is built from TRBV5-1 and TRBJ2-1, with 9 bases lining up with TRBD2. CDR1 and CDR2 (germline): SGHRS, YFSETQ. V lost 4 bases, J lost 8 bases, and 19 bases stayed unmatched. The CDR3 extends over 18 amino acids. DNA of the CDR3: TGCGCCAGCAGCCCGTATGGCGGGAGGGCCGGGGGGTTCTATGAGCAGTTCTTC. This gives the protein CASSPYGGRAGGFYEQFF.

This clone appeared many times. This chain uses TRBV30 with TRBJ2-5; D might be TRBD2 (6 bases). Trimming took 1 base from V and 7 from J, leaving 13 bases between them. CDR1 and CDR2 from the germline V gene are GTSNPN and SVGIG (reference sequence). The CDR3 totals 13 residues. As DNA, the CDR3 is TGTGCCTGGAGTGAACTAGCTTCCAGGACCCAGTACTTC. Translated, it gives CAWSELASRTQYF.

V usage is TRBV28 and J usage is TRBJ1-6, with 9 bases fitting TRBD1. Germline V gives CDR1 MDHEN, CDR2 SYDVKM. This CDR3 contains 14 residues. V was clipped by 7 bases and J by 14 bases; unmatched bases: 12. The CDR3 bases are TGTGCCAGCATCCCTGGTACAGGGGGCGTTACCCTCCACTTT. It yields the protein CASIPGTGGVTLHF.

Many counts were recorded for this clone. The chain uses TRBV30 and TRBJ1-6; no reliable D call. CDR3 size: 14 residues. V was cut by 7 bases and J by 6 bases, with 16 bases left in between. CDR1 is GTSNPN, CDR2 SVGIG, per germline (reference sequence). The CDR3 DNA sequence: TGTGCCTCCAACGAGGCCTGGGGTAATTCACCCCTCCACTTT. As protein: CASNEAWGNSPLHF.

This clone has a count of ten or more. This chain joins TRBV27 and TRBJ2-7; D not resolved. Between the trimmed V and J ends, which lost 7 bases and 6 bases, there was a span of 10 bases. Germline CDR1 MNHEY, CDR2 SMNVEV (reference sequence). The CDR3 runs 11 residues. CDR3 sequence reads: CASKGAGEQYF. Written as DNA, the CDR3 is TGTGCCAGCAAGGGTGCAGGCGAGCAGTACTTC.

This clone showed up many times. This chain connects TRBV28 to TRBJ2-5; D uncertain. This CDR3 has 14 residues. V was pared by 1 base and J by 7 bases, with 13 bases between. Germline V lookup: CDR1 MDHEN, CDR2 SYDVKM. The CDR3 region has the DNA TGTGCCAGCAGTTTATCAGGACGGGTGAGGACCCAGTACTTC. Translation: CASSLSGRVRTQYF.

This clone was observed at least ten times. The gene calls are TRBV11-1 and TRBJ2-1, with 14 bases matching TRBD2. Germline V gene sequence: CDR1 SGHAT, CDR2 FQDESV (reference sequence). The CDR3 consists of 15 residues. The junction had 3 bases not matched to a gene; V was cut back by 4 bases and J by 7 bases. CDR3 bases: TGTGCCAGCAGCTGGGGACTAGCGGGAGTAAATGAGCAGTTCTTC. Encoded protein: CASSWGLAGVNEQFF.

V is TRBV7-8 and J is TRBJ2-7, with 8 bases matching TRBD1. CDR1 and CDR2 from the germline V gene are SGHVS and FQNEAQ. This CDR3 contains 17 residues. V lost 5 bases to trimming and J lost 1 base; unmatched junction nucleotides: 13. This CDR3 is CASSARDRSSSSYEQYF. The CDR3 DNA reads TGTGCCAGCAGCGCCCGGGACAGGTCGAGTAGTTCCTACGAGCAGTACTTC. Variable domain in full (rest from reference TRBV7-8 and TRBJ2-7): GAGVSQSPRYKVAKRGQDVALRCDPISGHVSLFWYQQALGQGPEFLTYFQNEAQLDKSGLPSDRFFAERPEGSVSTLKIQRTQQEDSAVYLCASSARDRSSSSYEQYFGPGTRLTVT.

This sequence joins TRBV20-1 and TRBJ2-1, with 15 positions matching TRBD2. This CDR3 comprises 14 residues. J was trimmed by 9 bases and V by 7 bases; bases with no gene match: 7. The germline CDR1 and CDR2 sequences are DFQATT and SNEGSKA (reference sequence). The CDR3 DNA reads TGCAGTGGGGGACTAGCGGGAGGATTGGGTGAGCAGTTCTTC. Its translation is CSGGLAGGLGEQFF.

In its sample, this clone was seen many times. This chain links TRBV5-1 with TRBJ1-3; no clear D gene. Germline assignment: CDR1 SGHRS and CDR2 YFSETQ. Deletions cut 4 bases from V and 0 bases from J, with 14 bases between. The CDR3 consists of 16 residues. CDR3 nucleotides: TGCGCCAGCAGCGCACATAAGGCAAACTCTGGAAACACCATATATTTT. Amino acid sequence: CASSAHKANSGNTIYF. The variable domain in full, with the rest retrieved from reference TRBV5-1 and TRBJ1-3, is KAGVTQTPRYLIKTRGQQVTLSCSPISGHRSVSWYQQTPGQGLQFLFEYFSETQRNKGNFPGRFSGRQFSNSRSEMNVSTLELGDSALYLCASSAHKANSGNTIYFGEGSWLTVV.

This clone was recorded many times. The chain links TRBV20-1 to TRBJ2-7; 7 bases are shared with TRBD1. Germline V gives CDR1 DFQATT, CDR2 SNEGSKA (reference sequence). The CDR3 runs to 14 residues. The ends lost 4 bases at V and 4 bases at J; junction bases unmatched: 10. The CDR3 loop is CSAKPGQLDYEQYF. As DNA, the CDR3 is TGCAGTGCTAAACCGGGACAGTTAGATTACGAGCAGTACTTC.

In this sample, this clone turned up many times. The V and J genes are TRBV2 and TRBJ1-5; 10 bases match TRBD1. The CDR3 has 14 residues. V lost 6 bases to trimming and J lost 7 bases; unmatched junction nucleotides: 6. Germline V lookup: CDR1 SNHLY, CDR2 FYNNEI. In DNA form, the CDR3 reads TGTGCCAGCAGACCGACAGGGGGCGGGCAGCCCCAGCATTTT. Protein: CASRPTGGGQPQHF.

This clone came up a few times. This CDR3 is missing its conserved last phenylalanine or tryptophan, likely due to a read error. The DNA is left out, because the CDR3 cannot be placed on it with certainty; the CDR3 is given as TCRdb lists it. This rearrangement joins TRBV24-1 to TRBJ2-6; the table calls TRBD1, which could not be checked here. Ends included, the CDR3 has 11 residues. The V gene's germline CDR1 is KGHDR and CDR2 SFDVKD. CDR3 residues: CATSDSAGPGQ.

A remark on this clone: The junction departs from germline at one end; a sequencing error may be responsible. The rearrangement joins TRBV6-1 to TRBJ1-5; 8 bases fit TRBD1. Germline CDR1 reads MNHNS; CDR2 reads SASEGT. The CDR3 has 14 residues. The CDR3 region has the DNA TGCGCCACCACGACAGGGGTCGGCAATCAGCCCCAGCATTTT. This translates into CATTTGVGNQPQHF.

Many counts were recorded for this clone. The J gene is TRBJ2-1, the V gene TRBV20-1; 10 bases are shared with TRBD2. The germline V gene encodes CDR1 DFQATT and CDR2 SNEGSKA (reference sequence). After removal of 6 bases from V and 8 bases from J, the junction contained 13 bases not matched to a gene. This CDR3 has 15 amino acids. The CDR3, as DNA: TGCAGTGCAGGACTAGCGGCCCTACCCTGGGATGAGCAGTTCTTC. The encoded protein is CSAGLAALPWDEQFF.

This clone is medium-sized within its sample. J is TRBJ1-5 and V is TRBV20-1; D is possibly TRBD1 (5 bases). V gave up 6 bases and J gave up 3 bases, with 15 bases separating them. CDR3 size: 14 residues. Germline CDR1 and CDR2: DFQATT and SNEGSKA (reference sequence). The CDR3 DNA follows: TGCAGTGCAGTACCCATGGGGGACAATCAGCCCCAGCATTTT. Translation: CSAVPMGDNQPQHF.

Turning to this clone: One junction end does not reproduce the germline sequence, and a read error may be involved. CDR3: CSAPTSGGTDTPYF. In DNA, the CDR3 is TGCAGTGCGCCGACTAGCGGTGGTACAGATACGCCGTATTTT. The chain carries TRBV20-1 and TRBJ2-3; 9 bases map to TRBD2. There are 14 residues in the CDR3. CDR1 and CDR2 (germline): DFQATT, SNEGSKA (reference sequence).

This clone turned up a few times. A junction boundary mismatches the germline segment, possibly from a read error. The chain carries TRBV15 and TRBJ2-1; D not certain. The CDR3 loop spans 13 amino acids. Germline loops: CDR1 LNHNV, CDR2 YYDKDF (reference sequence). DNA for the CDR3: TGTACCACCAGCAGGTTCGGGTCGGCGGAGCAGTTCTTC. Its translation is CTTSRFGSAEQFF.

This clone was observed many times. J is TRBJ2-1 and V is TRBV5-6; no clear D gene. The germline gives CDR1 SGHDT, CDR2 YYEEEE. V was clipped by 0 bases and J by 6 bases, with 7 bases between them. The CDR3 is 13 amino acids. CDR3 coding DNA: TGTGCCAGCAGCTTGGTAGGAGTCAATGAGCAGTTCTTC. Protein: CASSLVGVNEQFF.

This clone was counted ten times or more. This chain joins TRBV2 and TRBJ1-2, with TRBD1 as a possible D gene (5 bases). Trimming took 6 bases from V and 8 from J, leaving 19 bases between them. Germline CDR1 is SNHLY and CDR2 is FYNNEI. The CDR3 contains 14 residues. The CDR3 here is CASSESPGVRGYTF. CDR3 bases: TGTGCCAGCAGCGAGTCGCCGGGGGTGAGGGGCTACACCTTC.

This clone showed up many times. The V call is TRBV2, the J call TRBJ1-5; D possibly corresponds to TRBD1 (6 bases). Trimming removed 7 bases at V and 0 bases at J, with 16 bases between. Germline CDR1 is SNHLY and CDR2 is FYNNEI. The CDR3 contains 16 residues. As DNA, the CDR3 is TGTGCCAGCAAAGGGGGGGCAGCTTATAGCAATCAGCCCCAGCATTTT. It translates to CASKGGAAYSNQPQHF.

There are many counts of this clone. The chain recombines TRBV6-2 or TRBV6-3 with TRBJ2-5; D possibly uses TRBD1 or TRBD2 (5 bases each). The germline V and J ends were trimmed by 5 bases and 5 bases, with 18 bases remaining between them. Germline-derived CDR1 and CDR2 are MNHEY and SVGEGT. The CDR3 runs to 15 residues. Here the CDR3 reads CASSTTGFRGETQYF. The CDR3 DNA sequence: TGTGCCAGCAGTACAACAGGATTTAGAGGGGAGACCCAGTACTTC.